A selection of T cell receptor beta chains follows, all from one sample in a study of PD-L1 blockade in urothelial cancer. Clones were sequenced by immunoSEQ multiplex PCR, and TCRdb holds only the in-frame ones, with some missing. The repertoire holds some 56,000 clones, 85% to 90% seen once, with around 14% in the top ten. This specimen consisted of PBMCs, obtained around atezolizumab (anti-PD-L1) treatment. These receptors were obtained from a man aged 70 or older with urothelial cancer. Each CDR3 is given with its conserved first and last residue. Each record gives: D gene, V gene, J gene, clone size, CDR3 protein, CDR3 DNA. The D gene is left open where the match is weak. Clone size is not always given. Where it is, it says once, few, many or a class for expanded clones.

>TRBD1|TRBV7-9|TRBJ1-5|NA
CASSLQGNQPQHF
TGTGCCAGCAGCCTACAGGGGAATCAGCCCCAGCATTTT
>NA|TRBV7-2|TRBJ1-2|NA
CASSLEWHHYGYTF
TGTGCCAGCAGCTTAGAGTGGCACCACTATGGCTACACCTTC
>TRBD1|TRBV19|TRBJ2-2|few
CASSRGQGNGELFF
TGTGCCAGTAGTAGGGGACAGGGGAACGGGGAGCTGTTTTTT
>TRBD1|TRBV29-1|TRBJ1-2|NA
CSVKGQGANGYTF
TGCAGCGTTAAGGGTCAGGGGGCGAATGGCTACACCTTC
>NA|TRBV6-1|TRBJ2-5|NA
CASRLDWGTGEQYF
TGTGCCAGCAGGCTTGACTGGGGGACGGGGGAGCAGTACTTC
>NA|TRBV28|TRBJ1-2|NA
CASSSLGGVLRGYTF
TGTGCCAGCAGTTCCTTGGGTGGCGTCCTCAGGGGCTACACCTTC
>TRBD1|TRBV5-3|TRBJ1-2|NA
CARSSTGGLGYGYTF
TGTGCCAGAAGCTCTACAGGGGGCTTAGGGTATGGCTACACCTTC
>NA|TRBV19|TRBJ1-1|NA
CASSTQGERTAFF
TGTGCCAGTAGTACACAGGGAGAGAGAACAGCTTTCTTT
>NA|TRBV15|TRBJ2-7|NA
CATSGTPSYEQYF
TGTGCCACCAGTGGGACACCCTCCTACGAGCAGTACTTC
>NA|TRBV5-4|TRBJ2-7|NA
CASSLKSGLLSYEQYF
TGTGCCAGCAGTCTGAAGTCAGGGCTCCTCTCCTACGAGCAGTACTTC
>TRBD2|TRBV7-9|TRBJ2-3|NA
CASSGRLAGGPQHRYAYF
TGTGCCAGCAGCGGCAGACTAGCGGGAGGGCCCCAGCACAGATACGCGTATTTT
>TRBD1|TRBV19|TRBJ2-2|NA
CASTQGANTGELFF
TGTGCCAGCACACAGGGGGCGAACACCGGGGAGCTGTTTTTT
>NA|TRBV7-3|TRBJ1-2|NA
CASSARGITDYGYTF
TGTGCCAGCAGCGCAAGAGGGATAACCGACTATGGCTACACCTTC
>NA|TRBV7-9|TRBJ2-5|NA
CASSPRRNSELQETQYF
TGTGCCAGCAGCCCACGGCGGAACTCGGAACTCCAAGAGACCCAGTACTTC
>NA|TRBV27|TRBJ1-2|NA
CASSRTAYYGYTF
TGTGCCAGCAGCCGGACAGCGTACTATGGCTACACCTTC
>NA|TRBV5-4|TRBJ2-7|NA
CASSLDTLEQYF
TGTGCCAGCAGCTTGGACACCTTGGAGCAGTACTTC
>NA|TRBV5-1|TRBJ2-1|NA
CASSLLWRAAYNEQFF
TGCGCCAGCAGCTTGCTGTGGAGGGCGGCCTACAATGAGCAGTTCTTC
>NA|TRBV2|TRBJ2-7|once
CASSVGRADYEQYF
TGTGCCAGCAGTGTGGGCAGGGCCGACTACGAGCAGTACTTC
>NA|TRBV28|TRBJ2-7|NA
CASRSHYEQYF
TGTGCCAGCAGAAGCCACTACGAGCAGTACTTC
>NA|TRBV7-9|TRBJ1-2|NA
CASSLDLRGYTF
TGTGCCAGCAGCCTTGACCTCAGGGGCTACACCTTC
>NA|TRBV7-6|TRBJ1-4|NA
CASSVQGSPNEKLFF
TGTGCCAGCAGCGTACAGGGTTCCCCAAATGAAAAACTGTTTTTT
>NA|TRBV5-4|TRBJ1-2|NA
CASSLNQGLHGYTF
TGTGCCAGCAGCTTAAACCAGGGTCTCCATGGCTACACCTTC
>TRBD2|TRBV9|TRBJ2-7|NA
CASSVVGGSADEQYF
TGTGCCAGCAGCGTAGTCGGCGGGAGCGCGGACGAGCAGTACTTC
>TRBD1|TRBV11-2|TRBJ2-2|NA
CASSPTGFVGELFF
TGTGCCAGCAGCCCGACAGGGTTTGTCGGGGAGCTGTTTTTT
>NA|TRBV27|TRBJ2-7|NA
CASSYRESYEQYF
TGTGCCAGCAGTTACAGGGAATCCTACGAGCAGTACTTC
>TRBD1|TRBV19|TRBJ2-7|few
CASTPTGSSYEQYF
TGTGCCAGTACCCCGACAGGGAGCTCCTACGAGCAGTACTTC
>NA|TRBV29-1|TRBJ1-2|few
CSVNRGPNYGYTF
TGCAGCGTCAATCGAGGTCCAAACTATGGCTACACCTTC
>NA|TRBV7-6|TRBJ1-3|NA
CASSLAGSGNTIYF
TGTGCCAGCAGCTTGGCGGGCTCTGGAAACACCATATATTTT
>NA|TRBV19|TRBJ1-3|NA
CARLTDSSGNTIYF
TGTGCCAGGCTCACGGACAGCTCTGGAAACACCATATATTTT
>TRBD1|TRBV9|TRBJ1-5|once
CASSAGTGQGQPQHF
TGTGCCAGCAGCGCGGGGACAGGGCAGGGACAGCCCCAGCATTTT
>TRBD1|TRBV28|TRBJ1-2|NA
CASSFTGQNYGYTF
TGTGCCAGCAGTTTCACGGGACAGAACTATGGCTACACCTTC